The clone carrying this T cell receptor beta chain was seen a few times. The treatment was: preoperative locoregional IRX-2 cytokine immunotherapy. This phase Ib study tested locoregional IRX-2 cytokine immunotherapy given before surgery. TCRdb's copy holds only in-frame clones and misses some; the assay was immunoSEQ multiplex PCR. The sample has 30,000 or so clones, over 65% seen once. Trimming cost V 7 bases and J 0 bases, with 13 bases left between them. Germline-derived CDR1 and CDR2 are SGHNT and YENEEA. This CDR3 contains 15 residues. The data were taken from a study of preoperative IRX-2 immunotherapy in early breast cancer.

The clonotype originates from a human donor with breast cancer. The chain links TRBV11-3 to TRBJ2-1; D unresolved. The sample was acquired from a patient treated with IRX-2 immunotherapy. Written as DNA, the CDR3 is TGTGCCAGCACCCTCGGGCGAAGCTCCTACAATGAGCAGTTCTTC. This encodes CASTLGRSSYNEQFF. Together with reference TRBV11-3 and TRBJ2-1, the CDR3 gives the full variable domain: EAGVVQSPRYKIIEKKQPVAFWCNPISGHNTLYWYLQNLGQGPELLIRYENEEAVDDSQLPKDRFSAERLKGVDSTLKIQPAELGDSAVYLCASTLGRSSYNEQFFGPGTRLTVL.